A single sample is the source of the 12 T cell receptor beta chains below, sequenced in a study of blood T cell repertoires in COVID-19. This table comes from immunoSEQ multiplex PCR, and its TCRdb copy is limited to in-frame clones, with some not included. The sample lists about 110,000 clones; approximately 80% were seen once. Material: peripheral blood. These receptors were collected from a woman aged 70-85 years with acute or convalescent COVID-19.

V usage is TRBV10-3 and J usage is TRBJ1-2; tentative D call: TRBD1 (5 bases). The CDR3 sequence is 13 residues long. CDR1 ENHRY and CDR2 SYGVKD come from the germline V gene. The V gene lost 3 bases and the J gene lost 5 bases, with 10 bases spanning the gap. The CDR3 is CAISDRVEYGYTF. The CDR3 DNA reads as TGTGCCATCAGTGACAGGGTGGAGTATGGCTACACCTTC.

The rearrangement joins TRBV28 to TRBJ2-1; the D gene is possibly TRBD2 (6 bases). The ends were cut back, 7 bases at V and 4 bases at J, with 17 bases in the middle. Germline V CDR1 and CDR2: MDHEN, SYDVKM. CDR3 length: 15 residues. This CDR3 is CASTPVGGVYNEQFF. The CDR3 DNA reads TGTGCCAGCACCCCAGTCGGCGGGGTTTACAATGAGCAGTTCTTC.

This chain connects TRBV9 to TRBJ1-3; no firm D call. The CDR3 loop spans 16 amino acids. CDR1 is SGDLS and CDR2 is YYNGEE in the germline V gene. The ends were cut back, 4 bases at V and 0 bases at J, with 14 bases in the middle. As DNA, the CDR3 is TGTGCCAGCAGCTCTGGCGGGTCCTTCTCTGGAAACACCATATATTTT. It translates to CASSSGGSFSGNTIYF.

The gene calls are TRBV12-3 or TRBV12-4 and TRBJ1-4; D call uncertain. The CDR3 extends over 12 amino acids. Trimming pared 5 bases from V and 8 bases from J, leaving 9 bases between. The chain's CDR3 is CASSPVREKLFF. CDR3 DNA sequence: TGTGCCAGCAGTCCCGTCCGGGAAAAACTGTTTTTT.

In nucleotides, the CDR3 is TGCGCCAGCAAGCTAGCGGGCGGGACAGATACGCAGTATTTT. It codes for CASKLAGGTDTQYF. The chain has TRBV10-2 and TRBJ2-3, with 8 bases lining up with TRBD2. CDR1 and CDR2 from the germline V gene are WSHSY and SAAADI. The length of the CDR3 is 14 residues. Trimming cost V 7 bases and J 3 bases; bases outside gene matches: 6.

The chain has TRBV7-8 and TRBJ2-3; maybe TRBD1 (5 bases). V was clipped by 4 bases and J by 1 base, with 15 bases between them. Looked up from germline, CDR1 is SGHVS and CDR2 is FQNEAQ. CDR3 length equals 16 residues. The CDR3 region is CASSSNQGPGTDTQYF. CDR3 in DNA: TGTGCCAGCAGCTCCAATCAGGGCCCGGGCACAGATACGCAGTATTTT.

As regards this clone: The junction departs from germline at one end; a sequencing error may be responsible. This chain links TRBV9 with TRBJ2-7, with D maybe TRBD2 (5 bases). CDR3 size: 14 residues. Germline V gene data show CDR1 as SGDLS and CDR2 as YYNGEE. The CDR3 here is CANSVGGRSYEQYF. The CDR3 DNA sequence: TGTGCCAACAGCGTAGGAGGCAGATCCTACGAGCAGTACTTC.

The CDR3 protein is CASSPMTGESIGFF. In DNA form, the CDR3 reads TGTGCCAGCAGTCCTATGACAGGGGAGAGTATCGGTTTCTTT. The genes are TRBV6-5 and TRBJ1-1; TRBD1 matches at 8 bases. The J segment lost 13 bases and the V segment lost 5 bases, leaving 15 bases of the junction unmatched. The CDR3 contains 14 residues. The germline V gene has CDR1 MNHEY and CDR2 SVGAGI.

The rearrangement uses TRBV14 and TRBJ2-1; no firm D call. Trimming removed 3 bases from V and 5 bases from J, with 11 bases in between. This CDR3 spans 14 amino acids. The germline V gene encodes CDR1 SGHDN and CDR2 FVKESK. The CDR3 reads CASSQLRSDNEQFF. CDR3 coding DNA: TGTGCCAGCAGCCAGTTGAGGAGTGACAATGAGCAGTTCTTC.

The genes are TRBV5-4 and TRBJ2-5; D may be TRBD2 (6 bases). CDR3 length: 16 residues. Germline loops: CDR1 SGHNT, CDR2 YYREEE (reference sequence). V shed 4 bases and J shed 1 base, with 17 bases lying between them. This chain's CDR3 is CASSRRAGPAQETQYF. CDR3 sequence (DNA): TGTGCCAGCAGCCGGCGGGCGGGACCAGCCCAAGAGACCCAGTACTTC.

The V call is TRBV19, the J call TRBJ1-4; no reliable D call. The CDR3 is 13 residues long. Germline V gene lookup returns CDR1 LNHDA and CDR2 SQIVND (reference sequence). V gave up 5 bases and J gave up 7 bases, with 11 bases separating them. The CDR3 coding sequence is TGTGCCAGTAGTTGGGCGTTTGCTGAAAAACTGTTTTTT. Its translation is CASSWAFAEKLFF.

With regard to this clone: The sample contains more than one DNA sequence encoding this CDR3. The chain carries TRBV5-1 and TRBJ2-3, with 9 bases identical to TRBD2. The CDR3 length is 15 residues. Trimming removed 0 bases from V and 10 bases from J; junction bases left unmatched: 9. The V gene's germline CDR1 is SGHRS and CDR2 YFSETQ. The CDR3 here is CASSLEGAGGLPQYF. DNA for the CDR3: TGCGCCAGCAGCTTGGAGGGTGCGGGGGGGCTTCCGCAGTATTTT. The full variable domain, its missing parts supplied by reference TRBV5-1 and TRBJ2-3, is KAGVTQTPRYLIKTRGQQVTLSCSPISGHRSVSWYQQTPGQGLQFLFEYFSETQRNKGNFPGRFSGRQFSNSRSEMNVSTLELGDSALYLCASSLEGAGGLPQYFGPGTRLTVL.